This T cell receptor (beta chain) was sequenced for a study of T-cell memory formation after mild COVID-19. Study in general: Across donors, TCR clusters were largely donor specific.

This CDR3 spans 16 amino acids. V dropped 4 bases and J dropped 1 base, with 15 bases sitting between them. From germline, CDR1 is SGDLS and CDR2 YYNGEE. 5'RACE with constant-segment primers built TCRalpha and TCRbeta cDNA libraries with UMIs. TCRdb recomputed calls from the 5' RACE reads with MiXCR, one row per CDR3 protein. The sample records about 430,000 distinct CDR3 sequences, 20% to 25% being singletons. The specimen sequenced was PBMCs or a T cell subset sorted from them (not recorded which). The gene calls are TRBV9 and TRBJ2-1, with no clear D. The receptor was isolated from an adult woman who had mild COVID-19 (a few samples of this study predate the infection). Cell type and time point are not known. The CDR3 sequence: CASSPQSLGSYNEQFF. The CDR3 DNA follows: TGTGCCAGCAGCCCCCAATCACTCGGGTCCTACAATGAGCAGTTCTTC.